This record looks at one T cell receptor beta chain sequence and its context. Within the sample, other DNA sequences also encode this same CDR3. Terminally differentiated effector memory CD45RA+ cells were excluded by CCR7 positive selection of CD45RO-negative cells. This sample was included in a study of shared clonotypes between healthy human individuals. Profiling relied on immunoSEQ multiplex PCR, and the TCRdb table lists in-frame clones only, not all of them. The data contain about 610,000 clones, 90% to 97% of them singletons. The V end was cut by 3 bases, the J end by 4 bases, with 10 bases between. Germline V gene lookup returns CDR1 MDHEN and CDR2 SYDVKM. This CDR3 is built from 14 residues.

This TCR derives from a woman younger than 45 in good health. The genes are TRBV28 and TRBJ1-3, with a tentative D call TRBD1 (5 bases). Input material: naive CD8+ T cells sorted from blood. CDR3 sequence reads: CASSFPGTGNTIYF. The CDR3, as DNA: TGTGCCAGCAGTTTCCCAGGGACGGGAAACACCATATATTTT.